The T cell receptor (beta chain) under discussion was sequenced for a study of breast tumors, draining lymph nodes, adjacent tissues. Study-level points and caveats: Most tumor T cells seemingly derive from lymph node, then expand in tumor. Luminal-like breast cancer showed significantly higher tumor–nontumor repertoire similarity than basal-like. Data only fit, rather than demonstrated, lymph node origin of most tumor T cells.

Germline assignment: CDR1 DFQATT and CDR2 SNEGSKA (reference sequence). The junction had 8 bases not matched to a gene; V was cut back by 5 bases and J by 7 bases. CDR3 size: 13 residues. Each CDR3 protein gets one entry after TCRdb re-called the multiplex PCR reads with MiXCR. This sample has about 230,000 distinct CDR3 sequences; approximately 31% occur once, and the top ten carry roughly 1.5%. This clonotype was picked up a small number of times. As yet, its antigen is unknown. A much larger clone is a single base away; this may be a read error. Breast cancer patients provided tissue from their axillary draining lymph nodes.

The source material was axillary lymph node tissue. The V gene is TRBV20-1, the J gene TRBJ2-1, with TRBD2 matching 7 bases. The sequence derives from a female donor with breast cancer. Some clones in this sample may be carry-over from other donors' samples. CDR3 sequence: CSAPGGRRNEQFF. As DNA, the CDR3 is TGCAGTGCTCCGGGCGGGAGACGGAATGAGCAGTTCTTC.